A single sample gave rise to the 24 T cell receptor beta chains below, sequenced in a study of somatic mutations in cytotoxic T cells in rheumatoid arthritis. Profiling relied on immunoSEQ multiplex PCR, and the TCRdb table lists in-frame clones only, not all of them. This sample yields some 6,700 clones, of which around 72% are seen a single time; more than 35% belongs to the top ten. The sequenced material came from CD8+ T cells sorted from blood. The receptors derive from an older woman in good health.

V gene TRBV2 combines with J gene TRBJ2-5; weak D call: TRBD1 (6 bases). The CDR3 length is 14 residues. Deletions cut 3 bases from V and 5 bases from J, with 13 bases between. Germline assignment: CDR1 SNHLY and CDR2 FYNNEI. The CDR3 nucleotides read TGTGCCAGCAGTGAGAGGAACAGGGACGAGACCCAGTACTTC. Protein: CASSERNRDETQYF.

This clone was observed once. The chain has TRBV28 and TRBJ2-1, with TRBD2 as a possible D gene (6 bases). Germline lookup yields CDR1 MDHEN and CDR2 SYDVKM. With 4 bases removed from V and 8 bases from J, the gap between germline ends came to 18 bases. CDR3 length equals 15 residues. The CDR3: CASSSPQEGIYEQFF. The CDR3 nucleotides are TGTGCCAGCAGTTCCCCCCAGGAGGGAATCTATGAGCAGTTCTTC.

V is TRBV6-5 and J is TRBJ2-5; D is possibly TRBD1 (6 bases). The CDR3 contains 13 residues. Looked up from germline, CDR1 is MNHEY and CDR2 is SVGAGI. V lost 6 bases and J 5 bases, leaving 13 bases between the germline ends. The CDR3 loop is CASRAGTWETQYF. Here the CDR3 DNA reads TGTGCCAGCAGGGCCGGGACATGGGAGACCCAGTACTTC.

The chain employs TRBV6-1 and TRBJ1-5; 9 nucleotides align to TRBD1. The length of the CDR3 is 15 residues. The J segment lost 7 bases and the V segment lost 6 bases, leaving 10 bases of the junction unmatched. Germline V lookup: CDR1 MNHNS, CDR2 SASEGT. The CDR3 spells CASRSEQGAGQPQHF. The DNA for the CDR3 is TGTGCCAGCAGAAGTGAACAGGGGGCAGGGCAGCCCCAGCATTTT.

The chain employs TRBV27 and TRBJ2-7, with D possibly matching TRBD1 (6 bases). V lost 4 bases, J lost 3 bases, and 16 bases lay in between. Germline assignment: CDR1 MNHEY and CDR2 SMNVEV (reference sequence). The CDR3 totals 15 residues. The CDR3 here is CASSSAFRDIYEQYF. In DNA, the CDR3 is TGTGCCAGCAGTTCAGCTTTCCGGGACATCTACGAGCAGTACTTC.

J is TRBJ2-3 and V is TRBV30; D is unclear. The CDR3 runs 14 residues. V lost 4 bases to trimming and J lost 0 bases, with 11 bases between them. Per germline, CDR1 GTSNPN and CDR2 SVGIG (reference sequence). The CDR3 DNA reads as TGTGCCTGGACGAGTATTACTAGCACAGATACGCAGTATTTT. It translates to CAWTSITSTDTQYF.

This chain links TRBV15 with TRBJ2-7; 10 positions match TRBD1. This CDR3 contains 15 residues. J gave up 3 bases and V 0 bases, and 2 bases lay outside the gene matches. Germline values: CDR1 LNHNV, CDR2 YYDKDF (reference sequence). CDR3 sequence: CATSRDRTGGYEQYF. The CDR3 nucleotides read TGTGCCACCAGCAGAGATCGGACAGGGGGCTACGAGCAGTACTTC.

This clone came up once. The genes are TRBV6-1 and TRBJ2-7, with D possibly TRBD2 on 5 matching bases. V lost 4 bases to trimming and J lost 4 bases, with 14 bases between them. The CDR3 consists of 14 residues. From germline, CDR1 is MNHNS and CDR2 SASEGT. The chain's CDR3 is CASSVRREGYEQYF. The CDR3 DNA sequence: TGTGCCAGCAGTGTCAGACGAGAGGGTTACGAGCAGTACTTC.

The V gene is TRBV9, the J gene TRBJ1-5; D unclear. Germline V gene lookup returns CDR1 SGDLS and CDR2 YYNGEE. This CDR3 has 15 amino acids. V lost 0 bases, J lost 0 bases, and 7 bases lay in between. CDR3: CASSVGAVSNQPQHF. DNA of the CDR3: TGTGCCAGCAGCGTAGGGGCAGTTAGCAATCAGCCCCAGCATTTT.

The chain employs TRBV6-5 and TRBJ2-1, with 8 nucleotides matching TRBD2. In germline, CDR1 is MNHEY, CDR2 SVGAGI. The ends lost 2 bases at V and 8 bases at J; junction bases unmatched: 2. CDR3 length: 13 residues. Here the CDR3 DNA reads TGTGCCAGCAGTTACGGTAGCGGGGATGAGCAGTTCTTC. As protein: CASSYGSGDEQFF.

The chain couples TRBV28 to TRBJ1-1; D possibly corresponds to TRBD1 (6 bases). V lost 5 bases, J lost 7 bases, and 17 bases lay in between. Germline V gene sequence: CDR1 MDHEN, CDR2 SYDVKM. The CDR3 is made up of 14 amino acids. The CDR3 region has the DNA TGTGCCAGCAGTCCCAGGACAGATGTGCATGAAGCTTTCTTT. Amino acid sequence: CASSPRTDVHEAFF.

V gene TRBV28 combines with J gene TRBJ1-1; D possibly corresponds to TRBD1 (6 bases). CDR1 and CDR2 (germline): MDHEN, SYDVKM. V lost 6 bases and J lost 5, with 22 bases in between. There are 16 residues in the CDR3. The CDR3 DNA reads TGTGCCAGCAGGGGGACACAGGATTTCAGGGATACTGAAGCTTTCTTT. Translation: CASRGTQDFRDTEAFF.

The chain recombines TRBV6-4 with TRBJ2-2; 11 positions agree with TRBD2. Germline loops: CDR1 MRHNA, CDR2 SNTAGT. CDR3 length equals 16 residues. Losses at the gene ends were 0 bases for V and 4 bases for J; bases not matched to a gene: 1. As DNA, the CDR3 is TGTGCCAGCAGTGACTCAACTAGCGGGAGCACCGGGGAGCTGTTTTTT. Protein product: CASSDSTSGSTGELFF.

This clone showed up just a few times. The rearrangement joins TRBV6-5 to TRBJ2-2, with D hard to call. This CDR3 has 13 amino acids. V was cut by 2 bases and J by 3 bases, with 4 bases left in between. Germline CDR1 reads MNHEY; CDR2 reads SVGAGI. The CDR3 DNA reads TGTGCCAGCAGTTACCCTTACACCGGGGAGCTGTTTTTT. Its protein product is CASSYPYTGELFF.

The genes are TRBV27 and TRBJ1-2, with D unresolved. The CDR3 covers 11 residues. The V end lost 5 bases, the J end lost 6 bases, and 7 bases lay between the germline ends. Germline CDR1 is MNHEY and CDR2 is SMNVEV (reference sequence). This chain's CDR3 is CASSPWHGYTF. The CDR3 DNA reads as TGTGCCAGCAGTCCTTGGCATGGCTACACCTTC.

The chain uses TRBV28 and TRBJ2-7; a weak D match, TRBD2 (6 bases). V was pared by 3 bases and J by 2 bases, with 17 bases between. The germline V gene encodes CDR1 MDHEN and CDR2 SYDVKM. CDR3 length: 16 amino acids. CDR3 nucleotide sequence: TGTGCCAGCAGTTTTGCTCCCGGGACGGGGGCCTACGAGCAGTACTTC. Its translation is CASSFAPGTGAYEQYF.

A remark on this clone: Distinct nucleotide sequences in the sample also encode this CDR3. The chain recombines TRBV9 with TRBJ2-5, with D perhaps TRBD2 (5 bases). The CDR3 is made up of 14 amino acids. Deletions cut 0 bases from V and 1 base from J, with 7 bases between. Germline V gene lookup returns CDR1 SGDLS and CDR2 YYNGEE. This CDR3 is CASSVGGGQETQYF. CDR3 nucleotide sequence: TGTGCCAGCAGCGTAGGAGGAGGCCAAGAGACCCAGTACTTC.

This chain links TRBV5-1 with TRBJ1-2, with 12 bases that match TRBD1. There are 16 residues in the CDR3. From germline, CDR1 is SGHRS and CDR2 YFSETQ. V gave up 0 bases and J gave up 3 bases; unmatched junction bases: 3. CDR3 region: CASSLEGTGGDYGYTF. The CDR3 DNA is TGCGCCAGCAGCTTGGAAGGGACAGGGGGCGACTATGGCTACACCTTC.

This sequence joins TRBV6-5 and TRBJ2-7, with D perhaps TRBD1 (5 bases). The CDR3 sequence is 15 residues long. From germline, CDR1 is MNHEY and CDR2 SVGAGI. Trimming stripped 4 bases from V and 1 base from J, with 14 bases between. The CDR3 nucleotides are TGTGCCAGCAGTTCCTCCCAGGGCCCGTCCTACGAGCAGTACTTC. It is translated as CASSSSQGPSYEQYF.

The V call is TRBV27, the J call TRBJ1-2, with 8 nucleotides matching TRBD1. Germline assignment: CDR1 MNHEY and CDR2 SMNVEV (reference sequence). The CDR3 extends over 13 amino acids. J was trimmed by 4 bases and V by 5 bases; bases with no gene match: 3. This chain's CDR3 is CASSEQGAYGYTF. DNA of the CDR3: TGTGCCAGCAGTGAGCAGGGGGCCTATGGCTACACCTTC.

The chain uses TRBV14 and TRBJ1-1; D remains ambiguous. Between the trimmed V and J ends, which lost 1 base and 1 base, there was a span of 10 bases. This CDR3 comprises 15 residues. Germline V CDR1 and CDR2: SGHDN, FVKESK. The CDR3 sequence is CASSQGNWANTEAFF. The CDR3 DNA reads TGTGCCAGCAGCCAAGGAAACTGGGCGAACACTGAAGCTTTCTTT.

This clone was recorded once. The V call is TRBV30, the J call TRBJ1-4; D remains unclear. The CDR3 is 14 amino acids. The germline V gene has CDR1 GTSNPN and CDR2 SVGIG (reference sequence). The ends were cut back, 2 bases at V and 4 bases at J, with 11 bases in the middle. Written as DNA, the CDR3 is TGTGCCTGGAGTTCCGGAGCCTTTAATGAAAAACTGTTTTTT. Encoded protein: CAWSSGAFNEKLFF. The entire variable domain, with the rest obtained from reference TRBV30 and TRBJ1-4, is as follows: SQTIHQWPATLVQPVGSPLSLECTVEGTSNPNLYWYRQAAGRGLQLLFYSVGIGQISSEVPQNLSASRPQDRQFILSSKKLLLSDSGFYLCAWSSGAFNEKLFFGSGTQLSVL.

This clone showed up just once. The rearrangement links TRBV27 to TRBJ2-5, with a possible D match to TRBD2 (6 bases). The DNA end lines up better with TRBJ2-7; the J call may be wrong. The CDR3 extends over 14 amino acids. The V gene's germline CDR1 is MNHEY and CDR2 SMNVEV (reference sequence). The CDR3 reads CASSLSLLGGEQYF. The DNA of the CDR3 is TGTGCCAGCAGTTTATCCCTATTGGGAGGCGAGCAGTACTTC.

The CDR3 bases are TGTGCCAGCAGTTACGCGGCAGGGCAGGTCGAGACCCAGTACTTC. This encodes CASSYAAGQVETQYF. V is TRBV6-5 and J is TRBJ2-5; D possibly corresponds to TRBD1 (5 bases). This CDR3 has 15 residues. Germline V CDR1 and CDR2: MNHEY, SVGAGI. The V gene lost 2 bases and the J gene lost 5 bases, with 15 bases spanning the gap.